The 18 T cell receptor beta chains below all came from one sample that was sequenced in a study of cytomegalovirus exposure and HLA in healthy donors. 13 Jbeta primers and 60 Vbeta primers were used for the PCR. Generated by immunoSEQ multiplex PCR, the TCRdb table keeps only in-frame clones and is missing some. The repertoire holds more than 150,000 clones, around 86% seen once, with 1.6% in the top ten. Sequencing input: PBMCs. These receptors all come from a man between 45 and 60 years old in good health and CMV-seronegative.

The rearrangement uses TRBV14 and TRBJ1-1; possible D gene TRBD1, 5 bases. The V end lost 2 bases, the J end lost 3 bases, and 13 bases lay between the germline ends. CDR1 is SGHDN, CDR2 FVKESK, per germline. This CDR3 has 15 amino acids. CDR3 in amino acids: CASSQYQGFYTEAFF. CDR3 coding DNA: TGTGCCAGCAGCCAATATCAGGGCTTTTACACTGAAGCTTTCTTT.

This chain connects TRBV6-1 to TRBJ1-1, with 8 bases fitting TRBD1. The CDR3 has 15 residues. The V and J ends lost 5 bases and 1 base, in that order; junction bases with no gene match: 6. From germline, CDR1 is MNHNS and CDR2 SASEGT. CDR3 loop: CASSTTGVRNTEAFF. CDR3 DNA: TGTGCCAGCAGTACGACAGGGGTTCGGAACACTGAAGCTTTCTTT.

The rearrangement uses TRBV4-1 and TRBJ2-2, with 9 positions matching TRBD2. The CDR3 sequence is 16 residues long. J gave up 7 bases and V 4 bases, and 10 bases lay outside the gene matches. The V gene's germline CDR1 is MGHRA and CDR2 YSYEKL. The chain's CDR3 is CASSPKTQREVGELFF. The DNA of the CDR3 is TGCGCCAGCAGCCCCAAAACTCAGCGGGAGGTCGGGGAGCTGTTTTTT.

This clone was observed a handful of times. The V gene is TRBV7-2, the J gene TRBJ1-5; D is undetermined. Per germline, CDR1 SGHTA and CDR2 FQGNSA. V was clipped by 1 base and J by 1 base, with 8 bases between them. This CDR3 has 15 residues. For the CDR3, the DNA is TGTGCCAGCAGCTTAGTAGCCACCAGCAATCAGCCCCAGCATTTT. The encoded protein is CASSLVATSNQPQHF.

Only a few counts were recorded for this clone. This sequence joins TRBV19 and TRBJ2-1; possible D gene TRBD2, 6 bases. The germline V gene encodes CDR1 LNHDA and CDR2 SQIVND (reference sequence). The CDR3 sequence is 19 residues long. V was cut by 3 bases and J by 5 bases, with 26 bases left in between. As DNA, the CDR3 is TGTGCCAGTAGTATTTTCTTGGCCCGACGGAGCTCGGGGGACAATGAGCAGTTCTTC. This gives the protein CASSIFLARRSSGDNEQFF.

This chain links TRBV9 with TRBJ1-5; 9 bases line up with TRBD1. CDR1 and CDR2 from the germline V gene are SGDLS and YYNGEE. V shed 7 bases, J shed 7 bases, and the junction held 12 bases outside the gene matches. This CDR3 comprises 15 residues. The CDR3 loop is CASPKGQGGRQPQHF. CDR3 coding DNA: TGTGCCAGCCCAAAGGGACAGGGAGGGAGACAGCCCCAGCATTTT.

This clone was seen only once. The genes are TRBV25-1 and TRBJ1-4; TRBD1 might be the D (5 bases). Trimming cost V 6 bases and J 0 bases, with 8 bases left between them. CDR1 MGHDK and CDR2 SYGVNS come from the germline V gene. The CDR3 is 14 residues long. CDR3 coding DNA: TGTGCCAGCAGGGGGGGGGCAACTAATGAAAAACTGTTTTTT. It specifies CASRGGATNEKLFF.

This chain links TRBV6-6 with TRBJ2-2; D gene unclear. There are 11 residues in the CDR3. V shed 11 bases and J shed 6 bases, with 10 bases lying between them. Germline assignment: CDR1 MNHNY and CDR2 SVGAGI (reference sequence). The CDR3 region is CAALEAGELFF. DNA for the CDR3: TGTGCCGCGTTAGAGGCCGGGGAGCTGTTTTTT.

The J gene is TRBJ2-1, the V gene TRBV9; D might be TRBD2 (5 bases). This CDR3 spans 16 amino acids. The V gene lost 0 bases and the J gene lost 2 bases, with 12 bases spanning the gap. CDR1 and CDR2 from the germline V gene are SGDLS and YYNGEE. CDR3 nucleotide sequence: TGTGCCAGCAGCGTAGGAGGGAGTCTGACCTACAATGAGCAGTTCTTC. Protein product: CASSVGGSLTYNEQFF. The full variable domain, rest sourced from reference TRBV9 and TRBJ2-1, is DSGVTQTPKHLITATGQRVTLRCSPRSGDLSVYWYQQSLDQGLQFLIQYYNGEERAKGNILERFSAQQFPDLHSELNLSSLELGDSALYFCASSVGGSLTYNEQFFGPGTRLTVL.

The genes are TRBV5-4 and TRBJ2-7; tentative D call: TRBD1 (6 bases). Germline V gene lookup returns CDR1 SGHNT and CDR2 YYREEE (reference sequence). Trimming stripped 4 bases from V and 0 bases from J, with 14 bases between. This CDR3 contains 15 residues. CDR3 coding DNA: TGTGCCAGCAGCATGACAGGCTTGAGCTCCTACGAGCAGTACTTC. As protein: CASSMTGLSSYEQYF. The whole variable domain, remainder taken from reference TRBV5-4 and TRBJ2-7, is ETGVTQSPTHLIKTRGQQVTLRCSSQSGHNTVSWYQQALGQGPQFIFQYYREEENGRGNFPPRFSGLQFPNYSSELNVNALELDDSALYLCASSMTGLSSYEQYFGPGTRLTVT.

The J gene is TRBJ1-5, the V gene TRBV7-9; no definite D call. Trimming cost V 5 bases and J 2 bases, with 10 bases left between them. In germline, CDR1 is SEHNR, CDR2 FQNEAQ (reference sequence). The CDR3 has 14 amino acids. The CDR3 here is CASSGQVGNQPQHF. CDR3 DNA sequence: TGTGCCAGCAGCGGGCAGGTGGGCAATCAGCCCCAGCATTTT.

The chain has TRBV18 and TRBJ1-1, with TRBD1 as a possible D gene (6 bases). CDR1 KGHSH and CDR2 LQKENI come from the germline V gene. The V end lost 5 bases, the J end lost 1 base, and 8 bases lay between the germline ends. CDR3 size: 13 residues. The CDR3 here is CASSMGQNTEAFF. The CDR3 DNA follows: TGTGCCAGCTCAATGGGACAGAACACTGAAGCTTTCTTT.

The table lists this clone with a count of one. The V and J genes are TRBV11-3 and TRBJ2-2, with TRBD1 identical over 7 bases. The CDR3 runs 19 residues. Germline CDR1 and CDR2: SGHNT and YENEEA. Germline trimming cut 5 bases from V and 0 bases from J; bases unmatched to any gene: 15. The DNA of the CDR3 is TGTGCCAGCAGCCACCCCCGTCTCGGGACAGAAACGAACACCGGGGAGCTGTTTTTT. Protein product: CASSHPRLGTETNTGELFF.

This clone was counted a few times. V is TRBV28 and J is TRBJ1-1, with a weak D call TRBD1 (5 bases). Per germline, CDR1 MDHEN and CDR2 SYDVKM. The CDR3 runs 16 residues. V was pared by 7 bases and J by 6 bases, with 24 bases between. The CDR3 here is CASTLQPGVGIAEAFF. The CDR3 nucleotides are TGTGCCAGCACTCTTCAGCCGGGGGTTGGGATCGCTGAAGCTTTCTTT.

The chain carries TRBV6-5 and TRBJ1-5; D is unresolved. The CDR3 spans 14 residues. Deletions cut 4 bases from V and 0 bases from J, with 7 bases between. Germline CDR1 is MNHEY and CDR2 is SVGAGI. The chain's CDR3 is CASSSEYSNQPQHF. DNA for the CDR3: TGTGCCAGCAGTTCAGAATATAGCAATCAGCCCCAGCATTTT.

About this clone itself: An end of the junction does not agree with germline; a read error may underlie this. The J gene is TRBJ2-3, the V gene TRBV19; 7 bases line up with TRBD1. Germline loops: CDR1 LNHDA, CDR2 SQIVND (reference sequence). This CDR3 comprises 16 residues. The CDR3 here is CASSNPGQASTHTQYF. In DNA form, the CDR3 reads TGTGCCAGTAGTAACCCCGGACAGGCGTCCACACATACGCAGTATTTT.

The chain carries TRBV5-4 and TRBJ1-2, with D perhaps TRBD1 (6 bases). The CDR3 is 17 amino acids. The germline CDR1 and CDR2 sequences are SGHNT and YYREEE (reference sequence). V lost 2 bases, J lost 3 bases, and 20 bases lay in between. The chain's CDR3 is CASSFTSGTREDYGYTF. CDR3 bases: TGTGCCAGCAGCTTCACGTCCGGGACACGCGAGGACTATGGCTACACCTTC.

This chain joins TRBV28 and TRBJ1-5; maybe TRBD1 (6 bases). CDR1 and CDR2 (germline): MDHEN, SYDVKM. The CDR3 loop spans 17 amino acids. Trimming shortened V by 3 bases and J by 7 bases, and 22 bases separated the two germline ends. CDR3 residues: CASSLPIEGHPRQPQHF. CDR3 nucleotide sequence: TGTGCCAGCAGTTTGCCCATCGAGGGACATCCAAGACAGCCCCAGCATTTT.